Listed below are T cell receptor beta chains from one sample, sequenced in a study of response to subunit inactivated influenza vaccine. Each CDR3 protein gets one entry after TCRdb re-called the RT-PCR reads with MiXCR. The sample contains approximately 250,000 distinct CDR3 sequences, 10% to 15% of which appear only once. Sequencing used non-naive T cells sorted from PBMCs, obtained roughly 2 weeks before vaccination. The origin of the receptors is a man aged 50 to 59 who received an inactivated influenza vaccine. Both conserved end residues are part of each CDR3. D genes are given only for firm matches. The size of a clone is reported for some rows only, either as once, few or many, or as a class for expanded clones.

d_gene	abundance	v_gene	j_gene	CDR3aa	CDR3nt
TRBD1	-	TRBV2	TRBJ2-1	CAFSPRTGEASYNEQFF	TGTGCCTTCAGCCCCAGGACAGGGGAGGCATCCTACAATGAGCAGTTCTTC
TRBD1	-	TRBV5-5	TRBJ2-1	CASSLEDRGNYNEQFF	TGTGCCAGCAGCTTGGAGGACAGGGGGAACTACAATGAGCAGTTCTTC
-	few	TRBV20-1	TRBJ1-5	CSAQTVYSNQPQHF	TGCAGTGCTCAGACGGTGTATAGCAATCAGCCCCAGCATTTT
-	many	TRBV4-3	TRBJ1-2	CASSQEYQDYGYTF	TGCGCCAGCAGCCAAGAGTACCAGGACTATGGCTACACCTTC
-	few	TRBV6-9	TRBJ1-1	CASSYANSPNSEAFF	TGTGCCAGCAGTTATGCGAATAGCCCGAACTCTGAAGCTTTCTTT
-	few	TRBV20-1	TRBJ2-7	CSARTGNVNEQYF	TGCAGTGCTCGCACAGGTAATGTCAACGAGCAGTACTTC
-	few	TRBV7-2	TRBJ2-5	CASSPRPPLQETQYF	TGTGCCAGCAGCCCGAGACCGCCCCTCCAAGAGACCCAGTACTTC
-	few	TRBV20-1	TRBJ1-2	CSASREGIYGYTF	TGCAGTGCTTCGAGGGAAGGGATATATGGCTACACCTTC
-	-	TRBV4-3	TRBJ2-3	CASRYRINTDTQYF	TGCGCCAGCAGGTACAGGATAAACACAGATACGCAGTATTTT
TRBD2	many	TRBV14	TRBJ2-1	CASSQLTGLAGTAQFF	TGTGCCAGCAGCCAATTAACGGGACTAGCGGGGACCGCGCAGTTCTTC
TRBD2	-	TRBV7-2	TRBJ2-5	CASSSWGGGAEETQYF	TGTGCCAGCAGCTCTTGGGGCGGGGGGGCCGAAGAGACCCAGTACTTC
TRBD2	few	TRBV11-3	TRBJ2-1	CASRLAGDNEQFF	TGTGCCAGCAGACTAGCGGGAGACAATGAGCAGTTCTTC
-	many	TRBV6-2/TRBV6-3	TRBJ1-2	CASSDGQRNYGYTF	TGTGCCAGCAGCGACGGGCAGAGGAACTATGGCTACACCTTC
-	-	TRBV7-2	TRBJ1-3	CASSLVPISGNTIYF	TGTGCCAGCAGCTTAGTTCCGATCTCTGGAAACACCATATATTTT
TRBD1	few	TRBV12-3/TRBV12-4	TRBJ1-2	CASSRGQGVIYGYTF	TGTGCCAGCAGTCGGGGACAGGGGGTGATCTATGGCTACACCTTC
TRBD2	few	TRBV10-3	TRBJ2-7	CATGGLAGNEQYF	TGTGCCACCGGGGGACTAGCGGGAAACGAGCAGTACTTC
-	-	TRBV3-1	TRBJ2-2	CASNGYNGELFF	TGTGCCAGCAACGGTTACAACGGGGAGCTGTTTTTT
-	few	TRBV15	TRBJ1-2	CATSGGAANYGYTF	TGTGCCACCAGTGGGGGGGCCGCAAACTATGGCTACACCTTC
-	many	TRBV5-1	TRBJ2-2	CASSLSGPGELFF	TGCGCCAGCAGCTTGTCGGGGCCCGGGGAGCTGTTTTTT
TRBD1	few	TRBV12-3/TRBV12-4	TRBJ2-7	CASSPTGTELLSEQYF	TGTGCCAGCAGTCCAACCGGGACAGAGCTTCTTAGTGAGCAGTACTTC
TRBD2	many	TRBV2	TRBJ2-2	CASSDIAGGPRELFF	TGTGCCAGCAGTGATATAGCGGGAGGGCCGCGGGAGCTGTTTTTT
TRBD1	-	TRBV28	TRBJ1-2	CASKVQGHGYTF	TGTGCCAGCAAAGTACAGGGGCATGGCTACACCTTC
-	many	TRBV29-1	TRBJ2-3	CSVDPGRGTDTQYF	TGCAGCGTTGATCCAGGGCGAGGTACAGATACGCAGTATTTT
-	few	TRBV3-1	TRBJ2-1	CASSQDWGRNLRSYNEQFF	TGTGCCAGCAGCCAAGATTGGGGGCGGAACCTCCGCTCCTACAATGAGCAGTTCTTC
-	-	TRBV6-2/TRBV6-3	TRBJ2-5	CASTQLTLGSSTQYF	TGTGCCAGCACCCAGTTAACGCTAGGAAGTTCGACCCAGTACTTC
-	many	TRBV10-2	TRBJ2-3	CASSVLGGLTDTQYF	TGCGCCAGCAGCGTACTTGGCGGGCTTACAGATACGCAGTATTTT
-	-	TRBV27	TRBJ2-7	CASSPVPYREQYF	TGTGCCAGCAGTCCGGTACCCTACCGCGAGCAGTACTTC
TRBD2	-	TRBV20-1	TRBJ2-5	CSAKRGTGETQYF	TGCAGTGCGAAGCGGGGGACCGGGGAGACCCAGTACTTC
-	few	TRBV19	TRBJ2-1	CASSIVATEQFF	TGTGCCAGTAGTATAGTGGCTACCGAGCAGTTCTTC
TRBD2	-	TRBV28	TRBJ2-2	CASSLIHPVSGSTGELFF	TGTGCCAGCAGTTTAATTCACCCCGTTAGCGGGAGTACCGGGGAGCTGTTTTTT
TRBD2	few	TRBV5-1	TRBJ2-1	CASSFRIAGGQYNEQFF	TGCGCCAGCAGCTTTAGGATAGCGGGGGGGCAATACAATGAGCAGTTCTTC
TRBD1	-	TRBV19	TRBJ1-6	CASSRKRQGVDSPLHF	TGTGCCAGTAGTCGAAAACGACAGGGTGTTGATTCACCCCTCCACTTT
-	few	TRBV20-1	TRBJ2-1	CSARDKDWSSYNEQFF	TGCAGTGCTAGAGATAAGGACTGGAGCTCCTACAATGAGCAGTTCTTC
TRBD1	few	TRBV27	TRBJ1-4	CASSKEGTGARREKLFF	TGTGCCAGCAGTAAAGAGGGGACAGGGGCGAGGCGAGAAAAACTGTTTTTT
TRBD1	-	TRBV9	TRBJ2-3	CASSSTGAPPDTQYF	TGTGCCAGCAGCTCCACAGGGGCCCCCCCAGATACGCAGTATTTT
-	many	TRBV3-1	TRBJ2-5	CASSQDRVQETQYF	TGTGCCAGCAGCCAAGATCGGGTACAAGAGACCCAGTACTTC
TRBD1	few	TRBV4-1	TRBJ1-2	CASSQDRAAGGRSGYTF	TGCGCCAGCAGCCAAGATAGAGCGGCAGGGGGCCGTAGTGGCTACACCTTC
-	many	TRBV6-1	TRBJ1-1	CASTYRAGNTEAFF	TGTGCCAGCACCTACAGGGCGGGGAACACTGAAGCTTTCTTT
-	once	TRBV3-1	TRBJ1-5	CASSLVHSNQPQHF	TGTGCCAGCAGCCTGGTCCATAGCAATCAGCCCCAGCATTTT
-	many	TRBV29-1	TRBJ2-1	CSVERGGLNEQFF	TGCAGCGTTGAAAGGGGCGGATTAAATGAGCAGTTCTTC
-	-	TRBV2	TRBJ2-1	CASSAQGVRGDEQFF	TGTGCCAGCAGTGCCCAGGGAGTAAGAGGGGATGAGCAGTTCTTC
TRBD2	many	TRBV7-3	TRBJ2-1	CASSLSSGSSNEQFF	TGTGCCAGCAGCTTATCCAGCGGGAGTTCTAATGAGCAGTTCTTC
-	many	TRBV4-1	TRBJ2-7	CASSLTSLARDSYEQYF	TGCGCCAGCAGCCTGACATCGCTCGCCAGGGATTCCTACGAGCAGTACTTC
-	-	TRBV14	TRBJ2-3	CASSNSRESWDTQYF	TGTGCCAGCAGTAACTCCCGGGAGAGCTGGGATACGCAGTATTTT
-	few	TRBV15	TRBJ2-5	CATSRLVERVETQYF	TGTGCCACCAGCAGATTGGTTGAGCGGGTCGAGACCCAGTACTTC
-	-	TRBV20-1	TRBJ2-1	CSAATGTYNEQFF	TGCAGTGCTGCGACGGGAACCTACAATGAGCAGTTCTTC
-	-	TRBV5-5	TRBJ2-7	CASSLIGGSVSYEQYF	TGTGCCAGCAGCTTGATCGGGGGCAGCGTGTCATACGAGCAGTACTTC
-	few	TRBV2	TRBJ2-1	CASSETGSSYNEQFF	TGTGCCAGCAGTGAAACGGGGAGCTCCTACAATGAGCAGTTCTTC
TRBD1	-	TRBV20-1	TRBJ2-1	CSASNPGTGERYDNEQFF	TGCAGTGCCTCGAACCCCGGGACAGGGGAAAGGTACGACAATGAGCAGTTCTTC
-	-	TRBV12-3/TRBV12-4	TRBJ1-4	CASSLDGTANEKLFF	TGTGCCAGCAGTTTAGACGGAACGGCTAATGAAAAACTGTTTTTT
TRBD1	few	TRBV7-2	TRBJ1-3	CASSLGTGAGNTIYF	TGTGCCAGCAGCTTAGGAACAGGGGCTGGAAACACCATATATTTT
-	few	TRBV20-1	TRBJ2-2	CSASTGSGELFF	TGCAGTGCTAGTACGGGTAGCGGGGAGCTGTTTTTT
-	-	TRBV3-1	TRBJ2-1	CASSLRSVWTGVNEQFF	TGTGCCAGCAGCCTTAGGAGTGTCTGGACGGGGGTCAATGAGCAGTTCTTC
TRBD2	few	TRBV4-1	TRBJ2-3	CASSQERLAGATDTQYF	TGCGCCAGCAGCCAAGAAAGACTAGCGGGAGCCACAGATACGCAGTATTTT
TRBD1	-	TRBV20-1	TRBJ1-6	CSASLGGAGNSPLHF	TGCAGTGCTAGCCTAGGGGGCGCGGGCAATTCACCCCTCCACTTT